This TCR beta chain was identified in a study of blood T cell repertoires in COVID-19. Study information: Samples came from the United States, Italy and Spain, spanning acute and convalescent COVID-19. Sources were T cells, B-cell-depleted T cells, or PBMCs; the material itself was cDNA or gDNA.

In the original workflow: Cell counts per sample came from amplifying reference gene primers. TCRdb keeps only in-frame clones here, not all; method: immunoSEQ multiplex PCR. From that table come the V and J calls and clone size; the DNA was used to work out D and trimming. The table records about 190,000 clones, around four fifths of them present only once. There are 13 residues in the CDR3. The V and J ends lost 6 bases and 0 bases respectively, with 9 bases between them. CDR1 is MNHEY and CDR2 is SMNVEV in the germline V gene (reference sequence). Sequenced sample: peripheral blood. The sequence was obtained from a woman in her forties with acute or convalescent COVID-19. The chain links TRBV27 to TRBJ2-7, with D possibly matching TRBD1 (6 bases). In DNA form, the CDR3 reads TGTGCCAGCAGCTGGGACATCTCCTACGAGCAGTACTTC. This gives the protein CASSWDISYEQYF.